Detailed here is one T cell receptor beta chain. Germline assignment: CDR1 MDHEN and CDR2 SYDVKM. The CDR3 has 18 residues. V lost 3 bases and J lost 0, with 18 bases in between. This sample stems from a study of blood T cell repertoires in COVID-19. Turning to the study itself: The United States, Italy and Spain provided the acute and convalescent COVID-19 samples.

Per the original methods: The authors estimated nucleated cell counts from reference gene primer amplification. TCRdb keeps only in-frame clones here, not all; method: immunoSEQ multiplex PCR. D and trimming were read from the DNA, whereas the V and J calls and clone size are those reported in that table. The data show roughly 250,000 clones, roughly 90% seen once. V gene TRBV28 combines with J gene TRBJ1-3; perhaps TRBD1 as D (6 bases). The sequence derives from a man aged 30 to 39 with acute or convalescent COVID-19. The source material was peripheral blood. CDR3 bases: TGTGCCAGCAGTTTGTGGTCTGGTCGGGGGGCCTCTGGAAACACCATATATTTT. It translates to CASSLWSGRGASGNTIYF.